This TCR beta chain is drawn from a study of blood T cell repertoires in COVID-19. Study summary: The United States, Italy and Spain provided the acute and convalescent COVID-19 samples. PBMCs, B-cell-depleted T cells, or T cells provided the cDNA or gDNA that made up the material.

In the original analysis: Amplification with reference gene primers provided the estimates of nucleated cell counts. The table came from immunoSEQ multiplex PCR; TCRdb's copy has only in-frame clones and leaves some out. Clone size and the V and J calls come from that table; the DNA yielded D and trimming. The sample yields 60,000 to 75,000 clones, around 89% seen once. V was pared by 3 bases and J by 1 base, with 5 bases of the junction left unmatched. The CDR3 extends over 16 amino acids. CDR1 and CDR2 (germline): KGHDR, SFDVKD. Input material: peripheral blood. The sequence came from a human donor in a cohort sampled during active COVID-19. This chain joins TRBV24-1 and TRBJ2-5; 9 nucleotides align to TRBD1. CDR3 sequence: CATSDLDRGTQETQYF. As DNA, the CDR3 is TGTGCCACCAGTGATCTGGACAGGGGAACCCAAGAGACCCAGTACTTC.